A selection of T cell receptor beta chains follows, all from one sample in a study of shared clonotypes between healthy human individuals. Profiling relied on immunoSEQ multiplex PCR, and the TCRdb table lists in-frame clones only, not all of them. The table lists hundreds of thousands of clones, around 73% of them singletons. Material for sequencing was memory CD4+ T cells sorted from blood. These TCRs come from a woman aged 30 to 39 in good health. The CDR3 runs from the conserved cysteine through the conserved F or W. Fields, in order: clone size, J gene, D gene, V gene, CDR3 DNA, CDR3 protein. A D gene is named only where the DNA matches it firmly. Clone size, where shown, is once, few, many, or a class for clones that have expanded.

abundance: -
j_gene: TRBJ2-1
d_gene: -
v_gene: TRBV9
CDR3nt: TGTGCCAGCAGCGCCCTAGGCCCGGAACGCTCCTACAATGAGCAGTTCTTC
CDR3aa: CASSALGPERSYNEQFF

abundance: -
j_gene: TRBJ2-1
d_gene: -
v_gene: TRBV4-1
CDR3nt: TGCGCCAGCAGCCAAGATCCCCTTACCGCGTTCAGCTCCTACAATGAGCAGTTCTTC
CDR3aa: CASSQDPLTAFSSYNEQFF

abundance: -
j_gene: TRBJ2-7
d_gene: -
v_gene: TRBV5-6
CDR3nt: TGTGCCAGCAGCTCCAGGGTCTCCTACGAGCAGTACTTC
CDR3aa: CASSSRVSYEQYF

abundance: -
j_gene: TRBJ1-1
d_gene: -
v_gene: TRBV28
CDR3nt: TGTGCCAGTATGGCCAACCTGAGGACTGAAGCTTTCTTT
CDR3aa: CASMANLRTEAFF

abundance: once
j_gene: TRBJ2-7
d_gene: -
v_gene: TRBV4-1
CDR3nt: TGCGCCAGCAGCCAAGGGGCGCAATACACCTACGAGCAGTACTTC
CDR3aa: CASSQGAQYTYEQYF

abundance: few
j_gene: TRBJ1-2
d_gene: -
v_gene: TRBV4-1
CDR3nt: TGCGCCAGCAGCCAAGAACAGACTAGAGGCTACACCTTC
CDR3aa: CASSQEQTRGYTF

abundance: once
j_gene: TRBJ2-1
d_gene: TRBD2
v_gene: TRBV5-1
CDR3nt: TGCGCCAGCGGACGCAGGGCCCTAGCGGGAGGTCACAATGAGCAGTTCTTC
CDR3aa: CASGRRALAGGHNEQFF

abundance: -
j_gene: TRBJ2-7
d_gene: -
v_gene: TRBV2
CDR3nt: TGTGCCAGCAAGGGCCCTCTCTCAGTTTACGAGCAGTACTTC
CDR3aa: CASKGPLSVYEQYF

abundance: -
j_gene: TRBJ1-1
d_gene: TRBD1
v_gene: TRBV11-2
CDR3nt: TGTGCCAGCCTGAAGGGGGCGCGCACTGAAGCTTTCTTT
CDR3aa: CASLKGARTEAFF

abundance: -
j_gene: TRBJ2-7
d_gene: -
v_gene: TRBV5-1
CDR3nt: TGCGCCAGCAGCCCCCGGTACACTAATTACGAGCAGTACTTC
CDR3aa: CASSPRYTNYEQYF

abundance: few
j_gene: TRBJ2-2
d_gene: -
v_gene: TRBV5-1
CDR3nt: TGCGCCAGCAGCTTCCGACTAGTGGGCACCGGGGAGCTGTTTTTT
CDR3aa: CASSFRLVGTGELFF

abundance: once
j_gene: TRBJ2-5
d_gene: -
v_gene: TRBV5-1
CDR3nt: TGCGCCAGCAGCGACGACGGCCGAGAGACCCAGTACTTC
CDR3aa: CASSDDGRETQYF

abundance: -
j_gene: TRBJ1-1
d_gene: -
v_gene: TRBV11-2
CDR3nt: TGTGCCAGCAGCTTAGATCGGAGGGACCGTGAAGCTTTCTTT
CDR3aa: CASSLDRRDREAFF

abundance: -
j_gene: TRBJ1-4
d_gene: TRBD1
v_gene: TRBV5-4
CDR3nt: TGTGCCAGCAGCGAGGGACAGTATAATGAAAAACTGTTTTTT
CDR3aa: CASSEGQYNEKLFF

abundance: few
j_gene: TRBJ1-2
d_gene: -
v_gene: TRBV27
CDR3nt: TGTGCCAGAGGGGAGTCCTATGGCTACACCTTC
CDR3aa: CARGESYGYTF

abundance: -
j_gene: TRBJ1-5
d_gene: -
v_gene: TRBV25-1
CDR3nt: TGTGCCAGCAGTGAATCTGGCAGGGATCAGCCCCAGCATTTT
CDR3aa: CASSESGRDQPQHF

abundance: -
j_gene: TRBJ1-1
d_gene: -
v_gene: TRBV10-3
CDR3nt: TGTGCCTCCCGGGGCTCAACAAGAAACACTGAAGCTTTCTTT
CDR3aa: CASRGSTRNTEAFF

abundance: -
j_gene: TRBJ2-2
d_gene: -
v_gene: TRBV14
CDR3nt: TGTGCCAGCAGCCCGTCGGCTAACACCGGGGAGCTGTTTTTT
CDR3aa: CASSPSANTGELFF

abundance: -
j_gene: TRBJ2-5
d_gene: -
v_gene: TRBV4-1
CDR3nt: TGCGCCAGCAGCCAAGACAGGGGACAAGAGACCCAGTACTTC
CDR3aa: CASSQDRGQETQYF

abundance: few
j_gene: TRBJ2-1
d_gene: TRBD2
v_gene: TRBV9
CDR3nt: TGTGCCAGCAACCTACTAGCGGGAGGGAGTGATGAGCAGTTCTTC
CDR3aa: CASNLLAGGSDEQFF

abundance: -
j_gene: TRBJ2-1
d_gene: TRBD2
v_gene: TRBV11-1
CDR3nt: TGTGCCAGCAGCTCACTAGCGGGAGGGCCTTATGAGCAGTTCTTC
CDR3aa: CASSSLAGGPYEQFF

abundance: -
j_gene: TRBJ1-2
d_gene: -
v_gene: TRBV5-4
CDR3nt: TGTGCCAGCAGCATATCATTAGACACCCGGGGCTACACCTTC
CDR3aa: CASSISLDTRGYTF

abundance: -
j_gene: TRBJ1-1
d_gene: -
v_gene: TRBV6-5
CDR3nt: TGTGCCAGCAGTTACACAGGGTTTCACATGAACACTGAAGCTTTCTTT
CDR3aa: CASSYTGFHMNTEAFF

abundance: -
j_gene: TRBJ1-5
d_gene: -
v_gene: TRBV28
CDR3nt: TGTGCCAGCAGTTTCGGGGGGGGACCCGGGTCCCAGCATTTT
CDR3aa: CASSFGGGPGSQHF

abundance: many
j_gene: TRBJ2-3
d_gene: TRBD1
v_gene: TRBV6-1
CDR3nt: TGTGCCAGCAGTGATGGACAGGGGATACTCGGCACAGATACGCAGTATTTT
CDR3aa: CASSDGQGILGTDTQYF

abundance: -
j_gene: TRBJ1-1
d_gene: -
v_gene: TRBV18
CDR3nt: TGTGCCAGCTCACCAGGGGGCCGCACTGAAGCTTTCTTT
CDR3aa: CASSPGGRTEAFF

abundance: -
j_gene: TRBJ2-7
d_gene: TRBD2
v_gene: TRBV6-5
CDR3nt: TGTGCCAGCGGGGTAGCGGGAACCTACGAGCAGTACTTC
CDR3aa: CASGVAGTYEQYF

abundance: -
j_gene: TRBJ2-3
d_gene: -
v_gene: TRBV6-1
CDR3nt: TGTGCCATCCTACTAGGGGAGAAAGGAGATACGCAGTATTTT
CDR3aa: CAILLGEKGDTQYF

abundance: -
j_gene: TRBJ2-5
d_gene: TRBD2
v_gene: TRBV20-1
CDR3nt: TGCAGTGCTCGGCGGGAGAGGTCGCAGTACTTC
CDR3aa: CSARRERSQYF

abundance: -
j_gene: TRBJ2-6
d_gene: -
v_gene: TRBV5-4
CDR3nt: TGTGCCAGCAGCTTGGTTGGAGCTGGGGCCAACGTCCTGACTTTC
CDR3aa: CASSLVGAGANVLTF

abundance: few
j_gene: TRBJ2-3
d_gene: -
v_gene: TRBV25-1
CDR3nt: TGTGCCAGCAGTGCGCCTAGCACAGATACGCAGTATTTT
CDR3aa: CASSAPSTDTQYF

abundance: few
j_gene: TRBJ2-5
d_gene: -
v_gene: TRBV10-1
CDR3nt: TGCGCCAGCAGTGAGTCGGCGCGGATTGGGACCCAGTACTTC
CDR3aa: CASSESARIGTQYF

abundance: once
j_gene: TRBJ2-3
d_gene: TRBD2
v_gene: TRBV6-1
CDR3nt: TGTGCCAGCAGAACTAGCGGCCTCACAGATACGCAGTATTTT
CDR3aa: CASRTSGLTDTQYF

abundance: -
j_gene: TRBJ1-2
d_gene: -
v_gene: TRBV10-3
CDR3nt: TGTGCCATCAGTAGGGAGGGGTTGAGCTATGGCTACACCTTC
CDR3aa: CAISREGLSYGYTF

abundance: -
j_gene: TRBJ2-7
d_gene: -
v_gene: TRBV29-1
CDR3nt: TGCAGCGCATCCCCGAACGCGGACAGTTACGAGCAGTACTTC
CDR3aa: CSASPNADSYEQYF

abundance: -
j_gene: TRBJ2-7
d_gene: TRBD2
v_gene: TRBV27
CDR3nt: TGTGCCAGCAGTTCAACCAGACTAGCTGGCGCCTACGAGCAGTACTTC
CDR3aa: CASSSTRLAGAYEQYF

abundance: -
j_gene: TRBJ2-2
d_gene: -
v_gene: TRBV13
CDR3nt: TGTGCCAGCAGCCCGACATCGGACTACACCGGGGAGCTGTTTTTT
CDR3aa: CASSPTSDYTGELFF

abundance: -
j_gene: TRBJ1-1
d_gene: -
v_gene: TRBV7-9
CDR3nt: TGTGCCAGCAGCTTAAGGGGGGCTGAAGCTTTCTTT
CDR3aa: CASSLRGAEAFF

abundance: -
j_gene: TRBJ2-7
d_gene: -
v_gene: TRBV5-1
CDR3nt: TGCGCCAGCAGCTTGGCAGTGGAGGGGGGAGAGCAGTACTTC
CDR3aa: CASSLAVEGGEQYF

abundance: -
j_gene: TRBJ1-5
d_gene: -
v_gene: TRBV28
CDR3nt: TGTGCCAGCAGTTTGGGGGGACTGAGCAATCAGCCCCAGCATTTT
CDR3aa: CASSLGGLSNQPQHF

abundance: -
j_gene: TRBJ2-3
d_gene: TRBD2
v_gene: TRBV10-2
CDR3nt: TGCGCCAGCAGGACTAGCGGGAACGCAGATACGCAGTATTTT
CDR3aa: CASRTSGNADTQYF

abundance: -
j_gene: TRBJ2-1
d_gene: TRBD2
v_gene: TRBV28
CDR3nt: TGTGCCAGCAGTTTCGCCATAGCGGGAGGGTACAATGAGCAGTTCTTC
CDR3aa: CASSFAIAGGYNEQFF

abundance: -
j_gene: TRBJ1-6
d_gene: -
v_gene: TRBV6-5
CDR3nt: TGTGCCAGCAGCTCGGTCTTGGCCTATAATTCACCCCTCCACTTT
CDR3aa: CASSSVLAYNSPLHF

abundance: -
j_gene: TRBJ2-6
d_gene: -
v_gene: TRBV5-1
CDR3nt: TGCGCCAGCAGGATCTCTGGGGCCAACGTCCTGACTTTC
CDR3aa: CASRISGANVLTF

abundance: -
j_gene: TRBJ2-2
d_gene: -
v_gene: TRBV5-1
CDR3nt: TGCGCCAGCAGCTTGGATAACACCGGGGAGCTGTTTTTT
CDR3aa: CASSLDNTGELFF

abundance: few
j_gene: TRBJ1-2
d_gene: -
v_gene: TRBV28
CDR3nt: TGTGCCAGCAGTTTTGTGGGGACGGTGACTAGGAGCTACACCTTC
CDR3aa: CASSFVGTVTRSYTF